Following are 19 T cell receptor beta chains from one sample sequenced in a study of T cell repertoires in cytomegalovirus infection. No antigen is known for these receptors. MiXCR, applied by TCRdb to the reads, yields one record per CDR3 protein. The profile shows fewer than 1,000,000 distinct CDR3 sequences, 31% of them singletons. The sequences come from cultured CD8+ T cells from PBMCs, collected from culture after CMV antigen stimulation. All receptors derive from a human donor in good health (CMV status not recorded). Some clones in this sample may be carry-over from other donors' samples.

In regard to this clonotype: Since a much larger clone is just one base distant, this may be a read error. The genes are TRBV7-6 and TRBJ2-3, with D possibly matching TRBD2 (6 bases). Germline V gene sequence: CDR1 SGHVS, CDR2 FNYEAQ. The V end lost 3 bases, the J end lost 2 bases, and 12 bases lay between the germline ends. The CDR3 length is 15 residues. CDR3 sequence: CASSFVGGYTDTQYF. CDR3 bases: TGTGCCAGCAGCTTTGTCGGAGGGTACACAGATACGCAGTATTTT.

This rearrangement joins TRBV19 to TRBJ1-1; TRBD1 is a possible D gene (6 bases). V shed 5 bases and J shed 0 bases, with 16 bases lying between them. The V gene's germline CDR1 is LNHDA and CDR2 SQIVND (reference sequence). The CDR3 totals 16 residues. CDR3 bases: TGTGCCAGTAGTTTCTACAGGGAGATCATGAACACTGAAGCTTTCTTT. Amino acids: CASSFYREIMNTEAFF.

The chain employs TRBV6-6 and TRBJ2-3, with 9 bases identical to TRBD1. This CDR3 contains 16 residues. V gave up 3 bases and J gave up 3 bases; unmatched junction bases: 7. In germline, CDR1 is MNHNY, CDR2 SVGAGI (reference sequence). This chain's CDR3 is CASSYPGQGGTDTQYF. CDR3 nucleotide sequence: TGTGCCAGCAGTTATCCGGGACAGGGAGGTACAGATACGCAGTATTTT.

CDR3: CASSFAVRGKDEAFF. The CDR3 region has the DNA TGTGCCAGCAGTTTCGCGGTTCGGGGGAAGGATGAAGCTTTCTTT. The J gene is TRBJ1-1, the V gene TRBV12-3 or TRBV12-4; TRBD1 is a possible D gene (5 bases). The CDR3 has 15 residues. V was shortened by 3 bases and J by 7 bases, with 18 bases between the two germline ends.

This clonotype was seen at least ten times. V gene TRBV7-9 combines with J gene TRBJ1-1, with 11 bases that match TRBD1. This CDR3 is 14 amino acids long. Germline V gives CDR1 SEHNR, CDR2 FQNEAQ (reference sequence). V lost 4 bases, J lost 6 bases, and 4 bases stayed unmatched. The chain's CDR3 is CASSYGTGGAEAFF. The CDR3 nucleotides read TGTGCCAGCAGCTACGGGACAGGGGGGGCTGAAGCTTTCTTT. The whole variable domain, filled in from reference TRBV7-9 and TRBJ1-1, reads DTGVSQNPRHKITKRGQNVTFRCDPISEHNRLYWYRQTLGQGPEFLTYFQNEAQLEKSRLLSDRFSAERPKGSFSTLEIQRTEQGDSAMYLCASSYGTGGAEAFFGQGTRLTVV.

In its sample, this clonotype was seen a few times. The rearrangement links TRBV27 to TRBJ2-6, with no clear D. The length of the CDR3 is 17 residues. In germline, CDR1 is MNHEY, CDR2 SMNVEV (reference sequence). V lost 2 bases and J lost 0, with 11 bases in between. The CDR3 DNA follows: TGTGCCAGCAGTTTAGAATTCCCAAGCTCTGGGGCCAACGTCCTGACTTTC. Encoded protein: CASSLEFPSSGANVLTF.

This clonotype appeared many times. The J gene is TRBJ2-1, the V gene TRBV7-6; 7 nucleotides agree with TRBD2. The CDR3 is 14 residues long. V dropped 5 bases and J dropped 4; count of bases not matched to a gene: 5. The germline gives CDR1 SGHVS, CDR2 FNYEAQ. The CDR3 protein is CASSRSGDYNEQFF. CDR3 bases: TGTGCCAGCAGCAGGAGCGGGGATTACAATGAGCAGTTCTTC.

About this clonotype itself: A much larger clone is a single base away; this may be a read error. This sequence joins TRBV7-8 and TRBJ2-2; D might be TRBD2 (5 bases). In germline, CDR1 is SGHVS, CDR2 FQNEAQ. This CDR3 has 15 residues. Trimming left V 5 bases short and J 6 bases short, with 16 bases between. The DNA of the CDR3 is TGTGCCAGCAGCAGCCCCCGGGGTTTGGCCGGGGAGCTGTTTTTT. This encodes CASSSPRGLAGELFF.

This clonotype was picked up a small number of times. The chain has TRBV9 and TRBJ2-3; D not certain. Germline V lookup: CDR1 SGDLS, CDR2 YYNGEE. The V and J ends lost 2 bases and 3 bases respectively, with 16 bases between them. The CDR3 is 16 residues long. The CDR3 protein is CASSVGRSGATDTQYF. CDR3 nucleotide sequence: TGTGCCAGCAGCGTCGGACGGTCAGGAGCAACAGATACGCAGTATTTT.

The rearrangement uses TRBV6-5 and TRBJ1-1, with D unresolved. V was clipped by 6 bases and J by 8 bases, with 13 bases between them. Germline V gives CDR1 MNHEY, CDR2 SVGAGI. This CDR3 spans 12 amino acids. This chain's CDR3 is CASRRRPGEAFF. The CDR3 nucleotides read TGTGCCAGCAGGAGACGCCCCGGGGAAGCTTTCTTT.

The chain carries TRBV10-3 and TRBJ2-2, with 9 bases fitting TRBD2. The CDR3 covers 16 residues. CDR1 is ENHRY, CDR2 SYGVKD, per germline. Germline trimming cut 8 bases from V and 1 base from J; bases unmatched to any gene: 8. The CDR3 loop is CAIGERGAGNTGELFF. The CDR3 DNA is TGTGCCATCGGGGAGCGGGGGGCCGGGAACACCGGGGAGCTGTTTTTT.

This clonotype was detected many times. V usage is TRBV4-1 and J usage is TRBJ1-2; a weak D match, TRBD1 (6 bases). V lost 2 bases to trimming and J lost 0 bases, with 10 bases between them. The CDR3 covers 15 residues. Germline CDR1 and CDR2: MGHRA and YSYEKL. As DNA, the CDR3 is TGCGCCAGCAGCCAACTAGGGACACCTAACTATGGCTACACCTTC. Protein sequence: CASSQLGTPNYGYTF.

The chain links TRBV27 to TRBJ2-6, with D perhaps TRBD1 or TRBD2 (6 bases each). V was shortened by 2 bases and J by 0 bases, with 8 bases between the two germline ends. The CDR3 is 16 residues long. Germline CDR1 and CDR2: MNHEY and SMNVEV (reference sequence). The CDR3 DNA is TGTGCCAGCAGTTTAGGAGGGGGCTCTGGGGCCAACGTCCTGACTTTC. It encodes CASSLGGGSGANVLTF.

The chain recombines TRBV19 with TRBJ2-3; the match to TRBD1 covers 8 bases. The CDR3 contains 15 residues. After removal of 5 bases from V and 4 bases from J, the junction contained 8 bases not matched to a gene. Germline V gene lookup returns CDR1 LNHDA and CDR2 SQIVND (reference sequence). CDR3 DNA sequence: TGTGCCAGTAGTTATCGACAGGGGAGTGCAGATACGCAGTATTTT. Protein product: CASSYRQGSADTQYF.

This clonotype was counted a few times. This chain joins TRBV7-4 and TRBJ1-2; D not certain. Per the germline V gene, CDR1 is SGHVT and CDR2 is SQSDAQ. The CDR3 totals 13 residues. The V end lost 1 base, the J end lost 4 bases, and 7 bases lay between the germline ends. CDR3 sequence (DNA): TGTGCCAGCAGCTTAGGCAGGACCTATGGCTACACCTTC. Translation: CASSLGRTYGYTF.

Only a few counts were recorded for this clonotype. This chain uses TRBV6-1 with TRBJ2-2; 7 bases map to TRBD2. V lost 7 bases and J lost 3; bases outside the gene matches: 14. Germline V CDR1 and CDR2: MNHNS, SASEGT. This CDR3 contains 17 residues. The CDR3 loop is CASTLALGGVHTGELFF. The DNA of the CDR3 is TGTGCCAGCACCCTTGCCCTTGGGGGGGTTCACACCGGGGAGCTGTTTTTT.

This clonotype was found a few times. The chain carries TRBV10-3 and TRBJ1-6; D might be TRBD1 (6 bases). V was pared by 10 bases and J by 11 bases, with 21 bases between. Germline V lookup: CDR1 ENHRY, CDR2 SYGVKD. CDR3 size: 14 residues. The CDR3 reads CARLEAGERTPLHF. The CDR3 DNA reads TGTGCCAGACTCGAAGCAGGGGAAAGGACACCCCTCCACTTT.

This clonotype was seen a few times. The chain couples TRBV11-2 to TRBJ2-1; TRBD2 is a possible D gene (5 bases). The V end was cut by 2 bases, the J end by 7 bases, with 18 bases between. CDR3 length: 16 amino acids. CDR1 and CDR2 (germline): SGHAT, FQNNGV. CDR3 DNA sequence: TGTGCCAGCAGCTTATATCGGGGTTCCAACCCGAATGAGCAGTTCTTC. Amino acid sequence: CASSLYRGSNPNEQFF.

This clonotype was found a few times. CDR3 residues: CASSLISPGSPLHF. The CDR3 nucleotides are TGTGCCAGCAGCTTAATCAGCCCGGGTTCACCCCTCCACTTT. The rearrangement uses TRBV11-2 and TRBJ1-6; D gene unclear. The CDR3 is 14 residues long. The V and J ends lost 2 bases and 9 bases respectively, with 11 bases between them. CDR1 is SGHAT, CDR2 FQNNGV, per germline.